The clone carrying this T cell receptor (beta chain) was observed many times. The antigen remains undetermined. This record comes from a study of response to subunit inactivated influenza vaccine. The study, taken as a whole, reports: Each seasonal influenza vaccination, the authors suggested, recruits few new T cells.

TCRdb itself ran the RT-PCR reads through MiXCR, one entry per CDR3 protein. The sample carries under 200,000 distinct CDR3 sequences, approximately 12% recorded once. Germline CDR1 reads LGHNA; CDR2 reads YSLEER. With 11 bases removed from V and 2 bases from J, the gap between germline ends came to 17 bases. CDR3 size: 14 residues. The same sample was also used in a study of T cells expressing NK-cell markers. From that paper: TCR beta cDNA was made by 5'RACE template switching with UMIs. Investigators obtained TCR beta repertoires from sorted CD3+CD56+NKG2C+, CD3+CD56+NKG2C- and CD3+CD56-NKG2C+ T cells. Alpha-beta TCR T cells were the sole sorting target in several experiments, owing to an anti-gamma-delta TCR antibody. These clonotypes, the leaders elsewhere, also led the CD3+CD56-NKG2C+ fraction in four donors.

The sequences come from CD8+ T cells sorted from PBMCs, collected less than 13 days after vaccination. This receptor was obtained from a man aged 45-65 years who received an inactivated influenza vaccine. This sequence joins TRBV4-3 and TRBJ2-3; tentatively, D is TRBD2 (5 bases). The CDR3 loop is CASSGAGLTDTQYF. Written as DNA, the CDR3 is TGCGCCTCAAGTGGAGCAGGACTCACAGATACGCAGTATTTT.